These 21 T cell receptor beta chains originate from one sample sequenced in a study of glioma-infiltrating T cells. Amplification of TCR alpha and beta CDR3 regions from RNA used iRepertoire nested multiplex PCR. MiXCR, run by TCRdb on the multiplex PCR reads, gives a single entry per CDR3 protein. In the table there are about 200,000 distinct CDR3 sequences, 32% of which are singletons. The sample consisted of glioma tissue, nonneoplastic brain tissue, or PBMCs (not recorded which). These receptor sequences come from a human donor with low-grade glioma or glioblastoma, undergoing nonglioma brain surgery, or in good health (not recorded which).

This clonotype was seen at least ten times. CDR3 residues: CASSYASRAWNEQFF. The CDR3 DNA follows: TGTGCCAGCAGTTACGCTAGCAGGGCTTGGAATGAGCAGTTCTTC. The genes are TRBV6-2 or TRBV6-3 and TRBJ2-1; D is perhaps TRBD1 or TRBD2 (5 bases each). The CDR3 length is 15 residues. V lost 2 bases, J lost 7 bases, and 15 bases lay in between. The germline V gene encodes CDR1 MNHEY and CDR2 SVGEGT.

The V call is TRBV30, the J call TRBJ2-1; D remains unclear. Trimming cost V 4 bases and J 5 bases, with 15 bases left between them. Looked up from germline, CDR1 is GTSNPN and CDR2 is SVGIG (reference sequence). This CDR3 is 14 amino acids long. The CDR3 nucleotides are TGTGCCTGGAATCAAGCGTCCGTCCACAATGAGCAGTTCTTC. Translation: CAWNQASVHNEQFF.

This chain joins TRBV20-1 and TRBJ2-3; 14 bases map to TRBD2. Trimming cost V 6 bases and J 0 bases; bases outside gene matches: 14. The V gene's germline CDR1 is DFQATT and CDR2 SNEGSKA (reference sequence). The CDR3 is 19 amino acids. In nucleotides, the CDR3 is TGCAGTGCCCACCCGACTAGCGGGAGGGAGAGGGCTAGCACAGATACGCAGTATTTT. Its translation: CSAHPTSGRERASTDTQYF.

The chain carries TRBV7-2 and TRBJ1-5, with 10 bases identical to TRBD1. CDR3 length equals 15 residues. Germline V gene data show CDR1 as SGHTA and CDR2 as FQGNSA. The CDR3 DNA reads as TGTGCTAGGAGCCGGGACAGGGGAAATGGACTGCCCCAGCATTTT. It codes for CARSRDRGNGLPQHF.

This clonotype was picked up many times. The gene calls are TRBV28 and TRBJ2-7; 8 bases agree with TRBD1. The CDR3 spans 16 residues. From germline, CDR1 is MDHEN and CDR2 SYDVKM. Trimming at V came to 6 bases and at J to 0 bases, leaving 10 bases not matched to a gene. The CDR3 DNA reads as TGTGCCAGCAGCCCGCCCGGACAGGGAAGCTCCTACGAGCAGTACTTC. Translated, it gives CASSPPGQGSSYEQYF.

The table lists this clonotype with many counts. V usage is TRBV27 and J usage is TRBJ2-7; 9 bases are a match to TRBD1. CDR3 size: 15 residues. Germline V gives CDR1 MNHEY, CDR2 SMNVEV (reference sequence). The V and J ends lost 6 bases and 1 base, in that order; junction bases with no gene match: 7. The CDR3 DNA reads TGTGCCAGCAGCTCTCCGGGACAGGGATCCTACGAGCAGTACTTC. Translation: CASSSPGQGSYEQYF.

The chain employs TRBV19 and TRBJ1-3; D perhaps matches TRBD1 (5 bases). The germline gives CDR1 LNHDA, CDR2 SQIVND (reference sequence). V lost 5 bases to trimming and J lost 3 bases, with 8 bases between them. CDR3 size: 13 residues. CDR3 in amino acids: CASSGGVGNTIYF. The CDR3 DNA is TGTGCCAGTAGTGGAGGGGTTGGAAACACCATATATTTT.

This clonotype was observed many times. In DNA form, the CDR3 reads TGTGCCAGCAGTTGGTCGGGAAATCAGCCCCAGCATTTT. Encoded protein: CASSWSGNQPQHF. The chain is built from TRBV6-1 and TRBJ1-5; D gene ambiguous. The CDR3 loop spans 13 amino acids. Germline loops: CDR1 MNHNS, CDR2 SASEGT. V gave up 5 bases and J gave up 4 bases, with 9 bases separating them.

This clonotype has ten or more counts. The V and J genes are TRBV6-6 and TRBJ2-7; 10 positions match TRBD1. After removal of 0 bases from V and 5 bases from J, the junction contained 7 bases not matched to a gene. Germline V gives CDR1 MNHNY, CDR2 SVGAGI (reference sequence). The length of the CDR3 is 16 residues. The chain's CDR3 is CASSYSRTGGWNEQYF. The CDR3 nucleotides read TGTGCCAGCAGTTACTCGAGGACAGGGGGGTGGAACGAGCAGTACTTC.

The table lists this clonotype with many counts. This chain uses TRBV7-8 with TRBJ2-3; tentative D call: TRBD2 (5 bases). The CDR3 length is 15 residues. V was pared by 1 base and J by 1 base, with 9 bases between. CDR1 is SGHVS, CDR2 FQNEAQ, per germline. CDR3 nucleotides: TGTGCCAGCAGCTTAGTCGAGGGCCGCACAGATACGCAGTATTTT. The encoded protein is CASSLVEGRTDTQYF.

Points on this clonotype: An end of the junction differs from the germline gene, which may be a read error. V is TRBV4-3 and J is TRBJ1-2, with 7 nucleotides matching TRBD1. CDR1 is LGHNA and CDR2 is YSLEER in the germline V gene. The CDR3 has 15 residues. The CDR3 bases are TGCGCCAGCAGCCCTTACAGGGGAGCTAACTATGGCTACGCCTTC. Encoded protein: CASSPYRGANYGYAF.

Details on this clonotype: A much larger clonotype is one base distant, so this may be a read error. J is TRBJ2-7 and V is TRBV4-1, with D unresolved. CDR3 length: 14 amino acids. Germline V gives CDR1 MGHRA, CDR2 YSYEKL. DNA of the CDR3: TGCGCCAGCAGCCAAGCCCGTAACCCCTACGAGCAGTGCTTC. Protein product: CASSQARNPYEQCF.

Concerning this clonotype itself: This may arise from a read error, as a much more abundant clone is one base away. The chain uses TRBV3-1 and TRBJ2-7, with D maybe TRBD2 (6 bases). Germline-derived CDR1 and CDR2 are LGHDT and YNNKEL (reference sequence). This CDR3 spans 15 amino acids. Trimming removed 5 bases from V and 3 bases from J, with 17 bases in between. The DNA for the CDR3 is TGTGCCAGCAGCGCGAGCGTAGAGGGAGGCTACGAGCAGTACTTC. Its translation: CASSASVEGGYEQYF.

This clonotype was seen many times. The rearrangement links TRBV4-1 to TRBJ1-3; D ambiguous. V gave up 3 bases and J gave up 0 bases, with 15 bases separating them. CDR1 and CDR2 from the germline V gene are MGHRA and YSYEKL. The CDR3 loop spans 17 amino acids. The CDR3 spells CASSHLTRGLSGNTIYF. DNA of the CDR3: TGCGCCAGCAGCCACCTAACCCGGGGTCTCTCTGGAAACACCATATATTTT.

This clonotype was observed many times. The chain combines TRBV6-1 with TRBJ1-5, with D possibly matching TRBD1 (5 bases). V lost 5 bases to trimming and J lost 7 bases, with 21 bases between them. The CDR3 has 16 residues. CDR1 is MNHNS, CDR2 SASEGT, per germline. The CDR3 loop reads CASSTPRQGRRQPQHF. CDR3 bases: TGTGCCAGCAGTACTCCCCGGCAGGGAAGGAGGCAGCCCCAGCATTTT.

The V and J genes are TRBV7-8 and TRBJ2-3; TRBD2 is a possible D gene (6 bases). The CDR3 is made up of 20 amino acids. Germline assignment: CDR1 SGHVS and CDR2 FQNEAQ. Trimming removed 4 bases at V and 3 bases at J, with 29 bases between. As DNA, the CDR3 is TGTGCCAGCAGCTCGACGGGGTGGATTGAAGGGAGGCAGGTTACAGATACGCAGTATTTT. The encoded protein is CASSSTGWIEGRQVTDTQYF.

The rearrangement uses TRBV19 and TRBJ2-7, with D possibly TRBD2 on 5 matching bases. V lost 3 bases, J lost 0 bases, and 12 bases lay in between. Germline-derived CDR1 and CDR2 are LNHDA and SQIVND (reference sequence). CDR3 length equals 15 residues. The CDR3 DNA reads as TGTGCCAGTAGTATGGGCGGGCGCAGCTCCTACGAGCAGTACTTC. It yields the protein CASSMGGRSSYEQYF.

A remark on this clonotype: The CDR3 does not end in the conserved phenylalanine or tryptophan, so this is likely a read error. V is TRBV6-2 or TRBV6-3 and J is TRBJ2-7; 10 nucleotides agree with TRBD2. The germline V gene encodes CDR1 MNHEY and CDR2 SVGEGT. V lost 2 bases, J lost 6 bases, and 4 bases stayed unmatched. The CDR3 loop spans 14 amino acids. CDR3 DNA: TGTGCCAGCAGTTACACTAGCGGGGACTGCGAGCAGTACTAC. It encodes CASSYTSGDCEQYY.

Turning to this clonotype: This may be a read error, as it is one base from a much larger clone. The V and J genes are TRBV4-1 and TRBJ2-1; D is possibly TRBD1 (5 bases). The CDR3 is made up of 13 amino acids. The germline gives CDR1 MGHRA, CDR2 YSYEKL. The CDR3 spells CASSLIQGDEQLF. For the CDR3, the DNA is TGCGCCAGCAGTCTAATCCAGGGTGATGAGCAGCTCTTC.

This clonotype was counted a single time. V usage is TRBV5-1 and J usage is TRBJ2-5; the D gene is possibly TRBD2 (5 bases). V was clipped by 5 bases and J by 3 bases, with 8 bases between them. The CDR3 length is 12 residues. Looked up from germline, CDR1 is SGHRS and CDR2 is YFSETQ. The CDR3: CASRKREETQYF. CDR3 coding DNA: TGCGCCAGCAGAAAGAGGGAAGAGACCCAGTACTTC.

This clonotype was observed at least ten times. V is TRBV27 and J is TRBJ2-5; possibly TRBD1 for D (6 bases). Per germline, CDR1 MNHEY and CDR2 SMNVEV (reference sequence). Trimming cost V 8 bases and J 5 bases, with 18 bases left between them. The CDR3 contains 14 residues. The CDR3 DNA reads as TGTGCCAGCCAACGAAACACAGGGAAGGAGACCCAGTACTTC. Protein: CASQRNTGKETQYF.